This section outlines one T cell receptor (beta chain) sequence together with its context. TCRdb keeps only in-frame clones here, not all; method: immunoSEQ multiplex PCR. The sample consists of 170,000 or so clones, approximately 90% of them appearing once. These data are taken from a study of blood T cell repertoires in COVID-19. The TCR was taken from a woman aged 65 to 85 with COVID-19, enrolled during active disease. The sequenced sample was peripheral blood.

CDR3 in amino acids: CASSQGKGTGGEQYF. The DNA for the CDR3 is TGTGCCAGCAGCCAAGGGAAGGGGACAGGGGGCGAGCAGTACTTC. The gene calls are TRBV3-1 (or the pseudogene TRBV3-2) and TRBJ2-7; 11 positions agree with TRBD1. The ends lost 1 base at V and 6 bases at J; junction bases unmatched: 5. Looked up from germline, CDR1 is LGHDT and CDR2 is YNNKEL (reference sequence). This CDR3 has 15 residues.